This T cell receptor beta chain was profiled in a study of cytomegalovirus exposure and HLA in healthy donors. Study outcomes and limitations: Both high specificity and high sensitivity reportedly marked the classifier's diagnosis of cytomegalovirus status. Later analysis identified a missense DCLRE1C variant that was linked to TCR beta V- and J-gene trimming. In a later analysis, HLA-associated beta chains showed higher expansion and lower generation probabilities than comparable chains.

With respect to this clone: The target antigen is unknown. The junction does not match germline at one end; this may be a read error.

The primer mix had 60 Vbeta and 13 Jbeta primers. Assay used: immunoSEQ multiplex PCR; TCRdb lists only in-frame clones, some missing. The data contain about 230,000 clones, 80% to 90% of them singletons. The CDR3 is 16 residues long. Germline V lookup: CDR1 SEHNR, CDR2 FQNEAQ (reference sequence). This sequence originates from a girl aged 2-10 years in good health and CMV-seronegative. Sequenced material: PBMCs. The rearrangement uses TRBV7-9 and TRBJ2-7, with TRBD2 as a possible D gene (5 bases). The CDR3 spells CSSSLEGATSSYEQYF. For the CDR3, the DNA is TGTTCCAGCAGCTTAGAGGGAGCGACCAGCTCCTACGAGCAGTACTTC.